At least ten counts were recorded for the clone carrying this T cell receptor (beta chain). The sample belongs to a study of CD8 T cell repertoires and HIV-1 epitope variants. CDR1 and CDR2 from the germline V gene are GTSNPN and SVGIG (reference sequence). The germline V and J ends were trimmed by 1 base and 1 base, with 5 bases remaining between them. The CDR3 runs to 13 residues. TCRdb's copy holds only in-frame clones and misses some; the assay was immunoSEQ multiplex PCR. The table lists about 95,000 clones, roughly 77% of them singletons, with roughly 26% in the top ten. This chain connects TRBV30 to TRBJ1-5; D gene ambiguous. The sample was uncultured baseline CD8+ T cells from peripheral blood mononuclear cells (PBMCs). The source of this sequence is a male donor with HIV. CDR3 sequence reads: CAWSADSNQPQHF. CDR3 DNA sequence: TGTGCCTGGAGTGCCGACAGCAATCAGCCCCAGCATTTT.